The 23 T cell receptor beta chains presented below share a single source sample, sequenced in a study of blood T cells in healthy people across ages. The use of a sample-barcoded 5' primer and a J-beta primer mix characterized a second PCR of roughly 7 to 11 cycles. Each CDR3 protein gets one entry after TCRdb re-called the 5' RACE reads with MiXCR. This table has some 930,000 distinct CDR3 sequences, approximately 32% appearing once. This same sample was also part of a study on T cells of mothers and their children.

Sequencing used blood. All receptors derive from a woman in her 40s in good health.

J is TRBJ2-2 and V is TRBV5-5; D gene uncertain. This CDR3 spans 14 amino acids. Trimming removed 0 bases from V and 11 bases from J, with 14 bases in between. CDR1 SGHKS and CDR2 YYEKEE come from the germline V gene (reference sequence). In DNA form, the CDR3 reads TGTGCCAGCAGCTTGGAACACCTTCTAAGTGAGCTGTTTTTT. Encoded protein: CASSLEHLLSELFF.

Only a few counts were recorded for this clonotype. V is TRBV28 and J is TRBJ2-1; 8 bases agree with TRBD2. The CDR3 is made up of 14 amino acids. The V and J ends lost 8 bases and 4 bases, in that order; junction bases with no gene match: 7. Germline V CDR1 and CDR2: MDHEN, SYDVKM. The CDR3 DNA reads TGTGCCAGCGGACGGGGGGGCCCGTACAATGAGCAGTTCTTC. Encoded protein: CASGRGGPYNEQFF.

This clonotype was observed at least ten times. CDR3: CATGQGETQYF. The CDR3 bases are TGTGCCACTGGACAGGGAGAGACCCAGTACTTC. This chain connects TRBV24-1 to TRBJ2-5; 8 bases align to TRBD1. J was trimmed by 4 bases and V by 10 bases; bases with no gene match: 1. The CDR3 has 11 amino acids. Germline CDR1 is KGHDR and CDR2 is SFDVKD.

On this clonotype: A much bigger clone sits one base away, suggesting this may be a read error. The chain recombines TRBV13 with TRBJ2-4; 7 bases are a match to TRBD1. From germline, CDR1 is PRHDT and CDR2 FYEKMQ (reference sequence). CDR3 length: 15 residues. V dropped 4 bases and J dropped 13; count of bases not matched to a gene: 16. The CDR3 coding sequence is TGTGCCAGCAGCTCTCAGGGGGACCTGTATTCTGAGCAGTACTTC. This sequence encodes CASSSQGDLYSEQYF. Looking up the rest from reference TRBV13 and TRBJ2-4 gives the full variable domain: AAGVIQSPRHLIKEKRETATLKCYPIPRHDTVYWYQQGPGQDPQFLISFYEKMQSDKGSIPDRFSAQQFSDYHSELNMSSLELGDSALYFCASSSQGDLYSEQYFGAGTRLSVL.

A remark on this clonotype: A single base separates this from a much larger clone, so it may be a read error. The chain is built from TRBV27 and TRBJ1-2; 7 nucleotides match TRBD1. This CDR3 has 13 amino acids. CDR1 is MNHEY, CDR2 SMNVEV, per germline (reference sequence). The CDR3 is CASSLWTGYGCTF. CDR3 nucleotides: TGTGCCAGCAGTTTATGGACAGGATATGGCTGCACCTTC.

As concerns this clonotype: A far larger clone is just one base off, so this is likely a read error. CDR3 residues: CASRLQGASYEQYF. In nucleotides, the CDR3 is TGTGCCAGCAGGTTACAGGGGGCCTCCTACGAGCAGTACTTC. V is TRBV27 and J is TRBJ2-7; 9 positions match TRBD1. V dropped 6 bases and J dropped 0; count of bases not matched to a gene: 3. From germline, CDR1 is MNHEY and CDR2 SMNVEV (reference sequence). CDR3 size: 14 residues.

This clonotype appeared a few times. This chain links TRBV20-1 with TRBJ2-6; no definite D call. V lost 3 bases, J lost 10 bases, and 10 bases lay in between. The CDR3 consists of 12 residues. Germline loops: CDR1 DFQATT, CDR2 SNEGSKA (reference sequence). The CDR3 here is CSASSGRNVLTF. CDR3 nucleotides: TGCAGTGCTAGTTCCGGACGGAACGTCCTGACTTTC.

This clonotype was seen a handful of times. The chain employs TRBV20-1 and TRBJ2-2; the D gene is possibly TRBD1 (5 bases). The germline V and J ends were trimmed by 1 base and 5 bases, with 8 bases remaining between them. Germline CDR1 and CDR2: DFQATT and SNEGSKA (reference sequence). The length of the CDR3 is 13 residues. The CDR3 bases are TGCAGTGCTAGAGGAAGGGGAACCGGGGAGCTGTTTTTT. Translation gives CSARGRGTGELFF.

For this clonotype: Mismatch with germline at one junction end may stem from a read error. The chain carries TRBV7-9 and TRBJ2-2; 9 bases align to TRBD1. This CDR3 is 16 amino acids long. Germline V gene lookup returns CDR1 SEHNR and CDR2 FQNEAQ (reference sequence). DNA of the CDR3: TGTGCCAGCAGCTCCCCCGGACAGGGGAACACCGGGGAGCTGGTTTTT. As protein: CASSSPGQGNTGELVF.

The table lists this clonotype with a few counts. The J gene is TRBJ1-2, the V gene TRBV4-2; maybe TRBD1 (6 bases). From germline, CDR1 is LGHNA and CDR2 YNFKEQ. The CDR3 has 17 residues. Trimming cost V 0 bases and J 8 bases, with 22 bases left between them. CDR3 loop: CASSQDEGRLGAGGYTF. DNA for the CDR3: TGTGCCAGCAGCCAAGATGAGGGCCGGCTGGGGGCAGGAGGCTACACCTTC.

This clonotype has at least ten counts. The CDR3 protein is CSVSPGGSGYTF. The CDR3 DNA follows: TGCAGCGTTAGTCCAGGGGGCTCTGGCTACACCTTC. The rearrangement links TRBV29-1 to TRBJ1-2; TRBD1 matches 8 bases. Germline assignment: CDR1 SQVTM and CDR2 ANQGSEA. V trimming: 5 bases; J trimming: 7 bases; junction bases outside the gene matches: 6. The CDR3 sequence is 12 residues long.

On this clonotype itself: A much larger clone lies one base from this, so it may be a read error. The genes are TRBV5-1 and TRBJ2-7, with no clear D. The assigned J gene may be wrong: the sequence end matches TRBJ2-5 better. CDR3 size: 14 residues. In germline, CDR1 is SGHRS, CDR2 YFSETQ. CDR3 sequence: CASSLPDHRETQYF. The CDR3 DNA reads as TGCGCCAGCAGCTTGCCGGATCATAGGGAGACCCAGTACTTC.

This sequence joins TRBV5-5 and TRBJ1-1; the D is unclear. V was cut by 1 base and J by 0 bases, with 10 bases left in between. The length of the CDR3 is 15 residues. Germline CDR1 reads SGHKS; CDR2 reads YYEKEE (reference sequence). The CDR3, as DNA: TGTGCCAGCAGCTTGAGCGGATCCATGAACACTGAAGCTTTCTTT. Its protein is CASSLSGSMNTEAFF.

This rearrangement joins TRBV6-5 to TRBJ1-1; 9 bases match TRBD1. Per germline, CDR1 MNHEY and CDR2 SVGAGI. V lost 0 bases to trimming and J lost 3 bases; unmatched junction nucleotides: 2. The CDR3 runs to 15 residues. This chain's CDR3 is CASSYSGTGHTEAFF. CDR3 nucleotide sequence: TGTGCCAGCAGTTACTCCGGGACAGGGCACACTGAAGCTTTCTTT.

The gene calls are TRBV29-1 and TRBJ1-2; D not resolved. CDR3 length: 13 amino acids. Trimming left V 2 bases short and J 4 bases short, with 11 bases between. The V gene's germline CDR1 is SQVTM and CDR2 ANQGSEA. The CDR3 sequence is CSVETVAGYGYTF. The DNA for the CDR3 is TGCAGCGTTGAAACAGTCGCGGGCTATGGCTACACCTTC.

The chain combines TRBV5-1 with TRBJ1-2, with D uncertain. V gave up 0 bases and J gave up 4 bases, with 10 bases separating them. Germline CDR1 is SGHRS and CDR2 is YFSETQ. The CDR3 totals 14 residues. This CDR3 reads CASSLETNLYGYTF. DNA of the CDR3: TGCGCCAGCAGCTTGGAGACAAACCTCTATGGCTACACCTTC.

For this clonotype: A much larger clone sits a single nucleotide away, making a read error possible. The chain links TRBV7-2 to TRBJ2-3, with 8 nucleotides matching TRBD2. Germline V gene sequence: CDR1 SGHTA, CDR2 FQGNSA. The CDR3 consists of 14 residues. V dropped 5 bases and J dropped 8; count of bases not matched to a gene: 9. CDR3 residues: CASSADGGVRTQYF. The CDR3 coding sequence is TGTGCCAGCAGCGCGGACGGGGGGGTTCGTACGCAGTATTTT.

Ten or more counts support this clonotype. V is TRBV12-3 or TRBV12-4 and J is TRBJ1-1; 7 bases align to TRBD1. CDR3 size: 14 residues. J gave up 1 base and V 6 bases, and 5 bases lay outside the gene matches. The CDR3 loop is CASRSDRKNTEAFF. CDR3 DNA sequence: TGTGCCAGCAGATCGGACAGGAAGAACACTGAAGCTTTCTTT.

In this sample, this clonotype turned up once. The gene calls are TRBV7-6 and TRBJ2-2; 9 positions match TRBD1. Trimming removed 4 bases from V and 9 bases from J; junction bases left unmatched: 12. The germline V gene has CDR1 SGHVS and CDR2 FNYEAQ. The CDR3 is 16 residues long. The CDR3 protein is CASSSWTGAADRELFF. CDR3 DNA: TGTGCCAGCAGCTCCTGGACAGGGGCCGCTGACCGGGAGCTGTTTTTT.

The chain links TRBV27 to TRBJ2-6, with D uncertain. Germline V gene data show CDR1 as MNHEY and CDR2 as SMNVEV (reference sequence). V was trimmed by 5 bases and J by 0 bases, leaving 8 bases between them. This CDR3 has 15 residues. The CDR3 reads CASSLKHSGANVLTF. The CDR3 DNA reads as TGTGCCAGCAGTCTTAAACACTCTGGGGCCAACGTCCTGACTTTC.

This chain uses TRBV6-6 with TRBJ1-2, with 9 nucleotides matching TRBD1. Germline assignment: CDR1 MNHNY and CDR2 SVGAGI (reference sequence). This CDR3 is 15 amino acids long. Trimming removed 5 bases from V and 0 bases from J; junction bases left unmatched: 4. In DNA form, the CDR3 reads TGTGCCAGCAGTCGGACAGGGGAGACTAACTATGGCTACACCTTC. This encodes CASSRTGETNYGYTF.

This clonotype was seen many times. V is TRBV28 and J is TRBJ2-7; 8 bases align to TRBD1. CDR3 size: 14 residues. V gave up 2 bases and J gave up 6 bases; unmatched junction bases: 6. CDR1 MDHEN and CDR2 SYDVKM come from the germline V gene. The CDR3 DNA reads TGTGCCAGCAGTTTAAAGGTCAGGGGGCTCGAGCAGTACTTC. Its protein is CASSLKVRGLEQYF.

V and J are TRBV27 and TRBJ2-2; D uncertain. CDR1 is MNHEY and CDR2 is SMNVEV in the germline V gene (reference sequence). The CDR3 has 17 residues. Trimming stripped 3 bases from V and 1 base from J, with 15 bases between. This CDR3 reads CASSFSLTHRNTGELFF. The CDR3, as DNA: TGTGCCAGCAGTTTCAGTCTAACGCACAGGAACACCGGGGAGCTGTTTTTT.